The present T cell receptor (beta chain) was sequenced within a study of Graves' ophthalmopathy and Graves' hyperthyroidism (dated by TCRdb to 2016 to 2018). Notes on the research overall: Peripheral blood samples were taken at the time of initial diagnosis, before any treatment was given. A discovery set of 100 patients (approximately 45 ophthalmopathy, 55 to 60 stable hyperthyroidism) was enrolled to explore V-J signatures distinguishing ophthalmopathy from hyperthyroidism. In about six hyperthyroidism patients, T-cell repertoires of thyroid tissue and blood were compared. Once sampling was done, hyperthyroidism patients were given methimazole at a starting dose of 30 mg daily, while ophthalmopathy patients were given high-dose intravenous methylprednisolone. An independent validation cohort comprised 18 hyperthyroidism patients and 17 patients who later progressed from hyperthyroidism to ophthalmopathy. The study used signatures of the TCR beta repertoire to tell Graves' ophthalmopathy apart from Graves' hyperthyroidism and to predict which patients would progress to ophthalmopathy. In total, 135 blood samples were TCR-sequenced: approximately 42 ophthalmopathy, about 75 hyperthyroidism and approximately 17 hyperthyroidism-to-ophthalmopathy patients.

Hyperthyroidism was defined as stable when no progression to ophthalmopathy occurred within 18 months of follow-up. The hyperthyroidism patients were 18 to 65 years old and newly diagnosed, with a disease duration of less than 2 months. Patients with other autoimmune diseases, uncontrolled infections, pregnancy or lactation were excluded from the study. Diagnosis was based on clinical symptoms, serum thyroxine, TRAb, thyroid ultrasound and orbital computed tomography. Ficoll-Paque density gradient centrifugation was used to isolate PBMCs from around 9.1 ml of fresh peripheral blood. Total RNA was extracted using Trizol reagent, and RNA quality was checked on an Agilent 2100 Bioanalyzer. The full study reports these points: Among expanded thyroid clonotypes with frequency above 0.001, most also showed up in blood, which suggests that blood repertoires may reflect the thyroid immune response. In cross-validation, the 13-signature model distinguished ophthalmopathy from stable hyperthyroidism with 85% to 90% sensitivity and around 81% specificity, and in the test set the corresponding values were roughly 80% and 76%. Sample size was not statistically predetermined, and group allocation was not concealed from the investigators. In validation, the model predicted ophthalmopathy progression with about 70% sensitivity and 72.22% specificity; some 13 predicted patients were CT-confirmed with GO in a median of approximately six months.

There are 11 amino acids in the CDR3, from cysteine to phenylalanine inclusive. Only CDR3 DNA remains: 33 bases, in frame from the first base. Between the V and J ends, shortened by 3 bases and 9 bases respectively, the junction contains 8 bases. For repertoire sequencing, the TCR beta CDR3 regions were amplified from RNA transcripts. A first-round RT-PCR used HTBI primers with the Qiagen OneStep RT-PCR kit, followed by a second-round multiplex PCR, size selection and purification. Libraries were sequenced on an Illumina HiSeq2000 using paired-end 100 bp reads. In the original analysis: SOAPnuke was used to process the reads, removing any read that contained adapters or uncalled bases, had a mean Phred below 15, or lacked an exact match to the constant primer or identifier. COPE v1.2.5 was used to merge high-quality paired reads. Clonotypes were defined as unique nucleotide sequences and were aligned to IMGT TRB V, D and J references using MiTCR v1.1. The analysis was limited to V-J combinations with a frequency above 0.0001, which together covered around 99% of the repertoires. For each V-J combination, a TCR clonal expansion and chaos score was defined as F50 clonal expansion divided by the chaos observed in the TCRdist matrix. Welch's t-statistics and random forest were used to reduce the features to some 13 V-J combinations, which were then used as input to a naive Bayes classifier. The Morisita-Horn index was used to measure how similar the thyroid and blood repertoires were. In-frame beta chains were kept once TCRdb had trimmed the public reads at Q25 with fastp and called clones with MiXCR. A single entry per CDR3 protein holds the most common genes and DNA from its merged rows. The V and J calls reflect TCRdb's pipeline rather than the authors' work. This sample holds about 370,000 distinct CDR3 sequences; roughly 15% were observed only once. Roughly 2.4% of the sample goes to the ten largest clones.

On this clonotype itself: The clone's antigen remains unknown. No much larger clone exists at a distance of one base, and base qualities are not known.

The chain links TRBV12-3 or TRBV12-4 with TRBJ2-5; too little of a D gene remains to name it. The sample comprised peripheral blood. The TCR sequence derives from an adult woman with stable Graves' hyperthyroidism. The CDR3: CASSFKGAQYF. The DNA reads TGTGCCAGCAGTTTCAAGGGTGCCCAGTACTTC.